One and the same sample provided the 6 T cell receptor beta chains below, sequenced in a study of CD8 T cells in Susac syndrome. RNA in amounts of 0.5 to 1 ug was reverse transcribed with random hexamers. TCRdb ran MiXCR on the immunoSEQ multiplex PCR reads and lists one entry per CDR3 protein. The sample contains around 190,000 distinct CDR3 sequences, about 94% of which appear only once. The sequenced material came from CD4+ T cells from PBMCs. The receptors shown here come from a human donor in good health.

The J gene is TRBJ2-5, the V gene TRBV29-1; D not certain. Germline CDR1 reads SQVTM; CDR2 reads ANQGSEA. V lost 3 bases, J lost 5 bases, and 7 bases lay in between. The CDR3 contains 11 residues. DNA for the CDR3: TGCAGCGTTGAGGGTGCGGAGACCCAGTACTTC. Amino acids: CSVEGAETQYF.

This sequence joins TRBV7-2 and TRBJ2-6; 8 bases map to TRBD2. The CDR3 runs to 17 residues. Germline CDR1 is SGHTA and CDR2 is FQGNSA. Losses at the gene ends were 1 base for V and 1 base for J; bases not matched to a gene: 3. CDR3 amino acids: CASSLVSGRSGANVLTF. CDR3 DNA: TGTGCCAGCAGCTTAGTGAGCGGGAGATCTGGGGCCAACGTCCTGACTTTC. The full variable domain, completed using reference TRBV7-2 and TRBJ2-6, is GAGVSQSPSNKVTEKGKDVELRCDPISGHTALYWYRQSLGQGLEFLIYFQGNSAPDKSGLPSDRFSAERTGGSVSTLTIQRTQQEDSAVYLCASSLVSGRSGANVLTFGAGSRLTVL.

The V gene is TRBV20-1, the J gene TRBJ2-3, with 8 nucleotides matching TRBD2. Unmatched junction bases numbered 13, after V lost 0 bases and J lost 5 bases. The CDR3 spans 17 residues. Germline V lookup: CDR1 DFQATT, CDR2 SNEGSKA (reference sequence). CDR3 protein: CSARDTFRAGEGDTQYF. DNA for the CDR3: TGCAGTGCTAGAGATACCTTCAGAGCGGGAGAAGGAGATACGCAGTATTTT.

V and J are TRBV29-1 and TRBJ2-5, with D possibly called TRBD1 or TRBD2 (5 bases each). Germline values: CDR1 SQVTM, CDR2 ANQGSEA. V dropped 4 bases and J dropped 4 bases, with 22 bases sitting between them. This CDR3 has 16 amino acids. Here the CDR3 reads CSVGGLRGAFGETQYF. The CDR3 DNA follows: TGCAGCGTTGGGGGGTTGAGGGGCGCTTTCGGAGAGACCCAGTACTTC.

This chain uses TRBV29-1 with TRBJ2-1, with D possibly matching TRBD2 (6 bases). Trimming shortened V by 2 bases and J by 9 bases, and 14 bases separated the two germline ends. CDR1 SQVTM and CDR2 ANQGSEA come from the germline V gene. The CDR3 totals 13 residues. DNA for the CDR3: TGCAGCGTTGAAACTGGAGGGCCTACTGAGCAGTTCTTC. This codes for CSVETGGPTEQFF.

The rearrangement links TRBV30 to TRBJ2-1; a possible D gene is TRBD2 (7 bases). This CDR3 has 16 amino acids. Germline V CDR1 and CDR2: GTSNPN, SVGIG (reference sequence). Trimming left V 2 bases short and J 4 bases short, with 18 bases between. The CDR3 DNA follows: TGTGCCTGGAGTAGGGGGAGGGCCCTATTGTACAATGAGCAGTTCTTC. Protein: CAWSRGRALLYNEQFF.